This TCR beta chain was captured in a study of cytomegalovirus exposure and HLA in healthy donors. Whole-study findings and limits: Association of 15,000 to 20,000 TCR beta sequences with HLA alleles was found at 0.05 false discovery rate in a later analysis.

This CDR3 is built from 14 residues. Trimming shortened V by 1 base and J by 4 bases, and 13 bases separated the two germline ends. Germline V gives CDR1 GTSNPN, CDR2 SVGIG (reference sequence). Details on this clone: Antigen specificity is unknown.

The PCR was carried out with 60 Vbeta primers and 13 Jbeta primers. Some clones are missing from TCRdb's copy, which holds only in-frame ones; the method was immunoSEQ multiplex PCR. The sample consists of 200,000 to 300,000 clones, 84% of them appearing once. This chain connects TRBV30 to TRBJ2-5; D is perhaps TRBD2 (5 bases). The origin of this receptor is a woman in her thirties or forties in good health and CMV-seropositive. Specimen: PBMCs. The CDR3 DNA reads as TGTGCCTGGAGTGGGCAAGCACTAGTAGAGACCCAGTACTTC. Translated, it gives CAWSGQALVETQYF. The full variable domain, completed using reference TRBV30 and TRBJ2-5, is SQTIHQWPATLVQPVGSPLSLECTVEGTSNPNLYWYRQAAGRGLQLLFYSVGIGQISSEVPQNLSASRPQDRQFILSSKKLLLSDSGFYLCAWSGQALVETQYFGPGTRLLVL.